This is a list of T cell receptor beta chains from one sample in a study of T cells in localized non-small cell lung cancer. Method: immunoSEQ multiplex PCR; TCRdb's copy keeps in-frame clones and lacks some. In the table there are roughly 12,000 clones, around 88% of which are singletons. The sequencing used peripheral blood, collected before any cancer treatment. The source of these receptors is a male donor at least 60 years old with stage I lung adenocarcinoma. The CDR3 runs from the conserved cysteine through the conserved F or W. The D gene is left open where the match is weak.

d_gene	len	v_gene	CDR3aa
TRBD1	16	TRBV28	CASHRGAFSGANVLTF
-	15	TRBV28	CASSPALYSNQPQHF
-	15	TRBV9	CASSVGLRSFNEQFF
TRBD2	14	TRBV25-1	CASKASGSTDTQYF
-	14	TRBV7-2	CASSSAGHSYGYTF
-	12	TRBV13	CASSLGRVEQYF
-	15	TRBV5-8	CASSYHRVKSYEQYF
TRBD2	14	TRBV5-5	CASSLEPSGNEQFF
-	12	TRBV6-5	CASSYSSGEQYF
-	15	TRBV5-1	CASSLWGATNEKLFF
-	11	TRBV30	CAWGTSDTIYF
TRBD2	19	TRBV7-9	CASSLAKGLAGRLTDTQYF
TRBD2	17	TRBV6-1	CASSALRPGLPLYEQFF
-	13	TRBV18	CASSGSTDEKLFF
-	17	TRBV5-6	CASSHRNRQLSQYGYTF
-	13	TRBV2	CASSDRGGEKLFF
-	14	TRBV7-2	CASSLTGRLNEQFF
TRBD1	14	TRBV5-1	CASRPGQDPYEQYF
-	12	TRBV29-1	CSVAVGMETQYF
-	14	TRBV6-9	CASSYNQGQETQYF
-	19	TRBV5-1	CASSLSRPSLNPTQDTQYF
-	15	TRBV12-2	CASRQLVKSYNEQFF
-	15	TRBV9	CASSVEVGASYEQYF
TRBD1	20	TRBV5-1	CASSLEVGQGSVVAWYEQYF
TRBD1	16	TRBV27	CASRPRGTGWNYGYTF
-	14	TRBV7-3	CASSLTGGISGYTF
TRBD2	16	TRBV7-6	CASSPTGTSDYNEQFF
TRBD2	14	TRBV28	CASSISGRGETQYF
TRBD1	14	TRBV25-1	CASARQGDSAPLHF
-	14	TRBV7-8	CASSLGQNTGELFF
-	17	TRBV9	CASSVGVFWGTTDTQYF
TRBD1	17	TRBV5-4	CASSARGGTGVFSPLHF
-	15	TRBV15	CATSKGTVTTGELFF
-	13	TRBV7-9	CASSFFTDNEQFF
-	15	TRBV9	CASSVDRRAGETQYF
TRBD2	15	TRBV9	CASSVESGANNEQFF
TRBD1	15	TRBV4-3	CASSQGQGAWDTQYF
-	16	TRBV10-2	CASSESFTRRRETQYF
TRBD2	19	TRBV28	CASSSTGGGRGLAKNIQYF
-	12	TRBV11-2	CASSLESYGYTF
-	15	TRBV10-2	CASSEAPAGYNEQFF
-	16	TRBV11-1	CASSSGSGSGANVLTF
-	16	TRBV18	CASSPTGPNSGNTIYF
-	14	TRBV11-3	CASSSTSLTDTQYF
TRBD2	16	TRBV6-5	CASSYSRSGGFNEQFF
TRBD1	14	TRBV12-5	CASGLMAGGYEQFF
TRBD2	16	TRBV29-1	CSTGTSGASSYNEQFF
-	16	TRBV5-1	CASSLGLNQRGNEQFF
-	14	TRBV5-4	CASSFAGARNTIYF
-	12	TRBV2	CASDPGGQPQHF
-	14	TRBV7-9	CASSPSLVLNEQFF
TRBD2	16	TRBV7-2	CASSHGLAGGLETQYF
-	13	TRBV5-8	CASSRPLGDEQYF
-	15	TRBV7-7	CASSLAGAVTDTQYF
-	14	TRBV6-5	CASSEQDGLLQQYF
-	13	TRBV21-1	CASIPGSYNEQFF
-	13	TRBV7-3	CASSFNRNTEAFF
-	15	TRBV7-3	CASRPGSRTSEEQYF